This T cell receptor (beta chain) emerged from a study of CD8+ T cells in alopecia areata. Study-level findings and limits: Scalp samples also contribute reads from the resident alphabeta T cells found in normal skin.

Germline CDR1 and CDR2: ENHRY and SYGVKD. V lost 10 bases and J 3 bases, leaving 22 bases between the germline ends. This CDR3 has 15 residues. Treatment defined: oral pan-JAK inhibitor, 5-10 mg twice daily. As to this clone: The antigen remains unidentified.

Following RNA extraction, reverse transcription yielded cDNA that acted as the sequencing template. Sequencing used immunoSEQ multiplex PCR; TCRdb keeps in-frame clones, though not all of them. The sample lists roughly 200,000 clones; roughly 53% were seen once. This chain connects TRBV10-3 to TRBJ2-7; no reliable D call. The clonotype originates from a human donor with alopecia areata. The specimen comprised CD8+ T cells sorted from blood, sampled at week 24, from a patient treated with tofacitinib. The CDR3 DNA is TGTGCCACTCAATATAATCCGGGCCCCAACTACGAGCAGTACTTC. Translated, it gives CATQYNPGPNYEQYF.